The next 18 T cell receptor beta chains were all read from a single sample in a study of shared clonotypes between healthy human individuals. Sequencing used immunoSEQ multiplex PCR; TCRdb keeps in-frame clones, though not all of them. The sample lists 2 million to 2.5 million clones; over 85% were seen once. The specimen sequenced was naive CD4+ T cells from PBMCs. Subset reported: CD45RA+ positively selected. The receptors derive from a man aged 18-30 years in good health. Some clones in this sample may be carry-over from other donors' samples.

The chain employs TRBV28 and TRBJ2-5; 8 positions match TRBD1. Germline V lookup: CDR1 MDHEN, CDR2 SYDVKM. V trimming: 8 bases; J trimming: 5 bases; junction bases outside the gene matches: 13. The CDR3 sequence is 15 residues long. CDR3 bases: TGTGCCAGCCGGTCCGGGGCAGGGGGCGAGGAGACCCAGTACTTC. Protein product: CASRSGAGGEETQYF. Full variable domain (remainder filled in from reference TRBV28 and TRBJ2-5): DVKVTQSSRYLVKRTGEKVFLECVQDMDHENMFWYRQDPGLGLRLIYFSYDVKMKEKGDIPEGYSVSREKKERFSLILESASTNQTSMYLCASRSGAGGEETQYFGPGTRLLVL.

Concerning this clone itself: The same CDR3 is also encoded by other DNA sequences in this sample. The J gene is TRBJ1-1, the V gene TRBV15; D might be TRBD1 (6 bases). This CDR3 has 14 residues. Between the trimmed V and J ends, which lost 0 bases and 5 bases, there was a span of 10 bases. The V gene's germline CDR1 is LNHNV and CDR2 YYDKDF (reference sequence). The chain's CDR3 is CATSRDRGITEAFF. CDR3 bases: TGTGCCACCAGCAGAGATAGGGGGATAACTGAAGCTTTCTTT.

The CDR3: CASSPSQGSGNTIYF. In nucleotides, the CDR3 is TGTGCCAGCTCACCCTCCCAAGGGTCCGGGAACACCATATATTTT. The V call is TRBV18, the J call TRBJ1-3; D remains unclear. Trimming cost V 3 bases and J 7 bases, with 16 bases left between them. The germline V gene has CDR1 KGHSH and CDR2 LQKENI. The CDR3 consists of 15 residues.

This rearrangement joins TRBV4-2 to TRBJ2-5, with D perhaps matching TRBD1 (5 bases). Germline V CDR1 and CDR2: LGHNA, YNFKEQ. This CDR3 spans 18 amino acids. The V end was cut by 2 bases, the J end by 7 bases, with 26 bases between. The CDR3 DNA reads TGTGCCAGCAGCCAATTCGACCGAACTCAGCCGGACACGAGGACCCAGTACTTC. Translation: CASSQFDRTQPDTRTQYF.

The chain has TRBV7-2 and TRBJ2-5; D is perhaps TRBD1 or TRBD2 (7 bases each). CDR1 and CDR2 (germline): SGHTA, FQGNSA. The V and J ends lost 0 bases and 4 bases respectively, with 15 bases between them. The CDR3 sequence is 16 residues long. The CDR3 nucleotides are TGTGCCAGCAGCTTAGCGCCACAGGGGAGGGGAGAGACCCAGTACTTC. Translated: CASSLAPQGRGETQYF.

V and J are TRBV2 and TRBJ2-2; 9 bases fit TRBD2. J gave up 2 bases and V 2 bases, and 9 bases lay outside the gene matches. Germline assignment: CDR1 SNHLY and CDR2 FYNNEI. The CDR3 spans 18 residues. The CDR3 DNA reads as TGTGCCAGCAGTGAATCGTCCCGACTAGCGGCAAACACCGGGGAGCTGTTTTTT. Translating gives CASSESSRLAANTGELFF.

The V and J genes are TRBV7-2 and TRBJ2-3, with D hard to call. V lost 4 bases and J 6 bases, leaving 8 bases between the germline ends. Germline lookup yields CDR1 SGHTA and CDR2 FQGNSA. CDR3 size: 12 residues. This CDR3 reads CASSSSLDTQYF. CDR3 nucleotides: TGTGCCAGCAGCTCCTCACTGGATACGCAGTATTTT.

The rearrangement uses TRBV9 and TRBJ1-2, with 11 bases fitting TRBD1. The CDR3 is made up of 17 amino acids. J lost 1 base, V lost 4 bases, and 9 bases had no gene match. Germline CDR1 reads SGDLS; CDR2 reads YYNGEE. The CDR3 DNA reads TGTGCCAGCAGCCCGATGGACAGGGGGCTTTTTAACTATGGCTACACCTTC. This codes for CASSPMDRGLFNYGYTF.

In DNA form, the CDR3 reads TGTGCCAGCAGCCAAGAGACACCAGGGAATGAAAAACTGTTTTTT. Translating it yields CASSQETPGNEKLFF. The J gene is TRBJ1-4, the V gene TRBV4-2, with D tentatively TRBD1 (5 bases). CDR1 LGHNA and CDR2 YNFKEQ come from the germline V gene. V lost 0 bases and J 5 bases, leaving 10 bases between the germline ends. This CDR3 has 15 amino acids.

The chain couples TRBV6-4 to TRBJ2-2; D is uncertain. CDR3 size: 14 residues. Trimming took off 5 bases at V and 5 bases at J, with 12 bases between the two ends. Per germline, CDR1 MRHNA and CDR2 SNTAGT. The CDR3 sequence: CASSREFGTGELFF. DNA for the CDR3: TGTGCCAGCAGTCGCGAGTTCGGGACCGGGGAGCTGTTTTTT.

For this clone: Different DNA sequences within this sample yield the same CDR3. CDR3 protein: CAWRLAGSYNEQFF. As DNA, the CDR3 is TGTGCCTGGAGGCTAGCGGGATCCTACAATGAGCAGTTCTTC. V gene TRBV30 combines with J gene TRBJ2-1; 9 nucleotides agree with TRBD2. This CDR3 has 14 amino acids. Trimming at V came to 3 bases and at J to 1 base, leaving 1 base not matched to a gene. Looked up from germline, CDR1 is GTSNPN and CDR2 is SVGIG (reference sequence).

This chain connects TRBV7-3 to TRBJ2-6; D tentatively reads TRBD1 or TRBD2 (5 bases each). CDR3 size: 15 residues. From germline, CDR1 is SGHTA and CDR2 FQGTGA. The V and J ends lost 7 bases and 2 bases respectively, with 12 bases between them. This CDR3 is CASTEGITGANVLTF. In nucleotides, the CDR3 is TGTGCCAGCACAGAGGGGATCACTGGGGCCAACGTCCTGACTTTC.

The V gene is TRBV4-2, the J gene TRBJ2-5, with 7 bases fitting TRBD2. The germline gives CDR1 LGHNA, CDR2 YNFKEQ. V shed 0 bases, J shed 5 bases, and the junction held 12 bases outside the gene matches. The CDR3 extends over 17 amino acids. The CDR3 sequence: CASSQDGWAGDRETQYF. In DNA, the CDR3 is TGTGCCAGCAGCCAAGACGGCTGGGCGGGAGATAGGGAGACCCAGTACTTC.

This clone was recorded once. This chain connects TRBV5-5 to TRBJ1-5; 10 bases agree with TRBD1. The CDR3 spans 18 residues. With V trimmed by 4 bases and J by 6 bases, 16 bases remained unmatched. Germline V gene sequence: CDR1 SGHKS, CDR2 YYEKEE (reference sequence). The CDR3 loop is CASSQYNSTGGFGQPQHF. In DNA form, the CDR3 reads TGTGCCAGCAGCCAATACAATTCGACAGGGGGCTTCGGTCAGCCCCAGCATTTT.

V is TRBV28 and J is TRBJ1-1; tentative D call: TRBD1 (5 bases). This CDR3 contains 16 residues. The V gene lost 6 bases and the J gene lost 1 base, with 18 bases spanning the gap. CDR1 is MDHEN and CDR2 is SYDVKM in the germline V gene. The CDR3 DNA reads TGTGCCAGCAGGGTTTATTGGGACTGGAGGAACACTGAAGCTTTCTTT. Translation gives CASRVYWDWRNTEAFF.

CDR3 in amino acids: CASSLGSGQTTGELFF. Written as DNA, the CDR3 is TGTGCCAGCAGCTTAGGTAGCGGGCAAACCACCGGGGAGCTGTTTTTT. The rearrangement uses TRBV7-9 and TRBJ2-2; 7 bases match TRBD2. This CDR3 region has 16 residues. The junction had 6 bases not matched to a gene; V was cut back by 1 base and J by 4 bases. Germline V gene lookup returns CDR1 SEHNR and CDR2 FQNEAQ (reference sequence). Full variable domain (missing parts from reference TRBV7-9 and TRBJ2-2): DTGVSQNPRHKITKRGQNVTFRCDPISEHNRLYWYRQTLGQGPEFLTYFQNEAQLEKSRLLSDRFSAERPKGSFSTLEIQRTEQGDSAMYLCASSLGSGQTTGELFFGEGSRLTVL.

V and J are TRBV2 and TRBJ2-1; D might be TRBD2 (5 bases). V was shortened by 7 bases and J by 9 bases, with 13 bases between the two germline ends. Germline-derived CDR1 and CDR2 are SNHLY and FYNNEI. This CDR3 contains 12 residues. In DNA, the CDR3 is TGTGCCAGCATTAGGACTCTCGGTGAGCAGTTCTTC. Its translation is CASIRTLGEQFF.

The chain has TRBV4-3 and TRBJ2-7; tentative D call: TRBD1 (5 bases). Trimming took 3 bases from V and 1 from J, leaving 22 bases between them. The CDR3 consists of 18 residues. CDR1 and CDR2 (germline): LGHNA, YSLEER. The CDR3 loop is CASSHRSPDSLGSYEQYF. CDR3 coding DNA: TGCGCCAGCAGCCACCGGAGTCCCGACAGTCTGGGTTCCTACGAGCAGTACTTC.